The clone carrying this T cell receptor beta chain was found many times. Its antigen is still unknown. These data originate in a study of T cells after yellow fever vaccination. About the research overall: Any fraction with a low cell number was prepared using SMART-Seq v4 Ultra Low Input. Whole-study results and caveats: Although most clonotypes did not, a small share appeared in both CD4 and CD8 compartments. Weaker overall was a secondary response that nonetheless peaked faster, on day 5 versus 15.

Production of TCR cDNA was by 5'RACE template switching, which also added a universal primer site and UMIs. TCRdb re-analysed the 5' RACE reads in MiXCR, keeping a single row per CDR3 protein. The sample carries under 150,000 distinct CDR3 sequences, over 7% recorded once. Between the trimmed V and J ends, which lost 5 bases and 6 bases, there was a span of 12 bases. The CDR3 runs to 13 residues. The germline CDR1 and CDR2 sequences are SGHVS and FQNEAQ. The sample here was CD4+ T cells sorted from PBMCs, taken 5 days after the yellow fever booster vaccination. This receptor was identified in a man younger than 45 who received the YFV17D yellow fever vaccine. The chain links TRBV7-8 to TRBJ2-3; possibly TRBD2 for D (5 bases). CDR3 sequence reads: CASSMEAVDTQYF. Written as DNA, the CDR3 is TGTGCCAGCAGCATGGAGGCGGTGGATACGCAGTATTTT.